This TCR beta chain was sequenced for a study of T cells after yellow fever vaccination. In the study overall: SMART-Seq v4 Ultra Low Input handled preparation of low-cell-number fractions.

Regarding the study as a whole: The study re-detected most primary-vaccination clones after the booster (96% CD4, 88% CD8). A small proportion of clonotypes was detected in both the CD4 and CD8 compartments.

TCRdb analysed the 5' RACE reads with MiXCR anew, one entry per CDR3 protein. The sample consists of 110,000 to 150,000 distinct CDR3 sequences, under 8% of them appearing once. The germline V gene encodes CDR1 SGHDT and CDR2 YYEEEE. The J segment lost 2 bases and the V segment lost 0 bases, leaving 2 bases of the junction unmatched. The CDR3 runs 16 residues. This clonotype was seen repeatedly, ten times or more. Its cognate antigen is unknown. The receptor was derived from a man aged 25 to 40 who received the YFV17D yellow fever vaccine. The material sequenced was CD4+ T cells sorted from PBMCs, taken 10 days after the yellow fever booster vaccination. The chain links TRBV5-6 to TRBJ2-2; the match to TRBD1 covers 9 bases. The CDR3 DNA sequence: TGTGCCAGCAGCTTGGGACAGGGGGTAAACACCGGGGAGCTGTTTTTT. This sequence encodes CASSLGQGVNTGELFF.